This T cell receptor beta chain stems from a study of blood T cells in healthy people across ages. Per-sample yields of isolated PBMCs were at least 6.5 million. V lost 0 bases and J lost 5, with 19 bases in between. The CDR3 sequence is 16 residues long. From germline, CDR1 is DFQATT and CDR2 SNEGSKA (reference sequence). A sample-barcoded 5' primer and a J-beta primer mix were used in a second PCR of roughly 6 to 11 cycles. TCRdb recomputed calls from the 5' RACE reads with MiXCR, one row per CDR3 protein. The data contain approximately 780,000 distinct CDR3 sequences, about a quarter of them seen just once; the ten biggest clones take up 3%. These same data were also listed under a study on T cells of mothers and their children. As that report states: When mothers and children were related, their normalized repertoire overlap, which was always slightly higher, did not differ significantly from that of unrelated pairs.

V usage is TRBV20-1 and J usage is TRBJ2-5, with D tentatively TRBD1 (7 bases). This clonotype was sampled from a boy aged 10-17 years in good health. The sample taken for sequencing was blood. In nucleotides, the CDR3 is TGCAGTGCTAGAGATACAGCAGGGGGGCATCGGGAGACCCAGTACTTC. It codes for CSARDTAGGHRETQYF.